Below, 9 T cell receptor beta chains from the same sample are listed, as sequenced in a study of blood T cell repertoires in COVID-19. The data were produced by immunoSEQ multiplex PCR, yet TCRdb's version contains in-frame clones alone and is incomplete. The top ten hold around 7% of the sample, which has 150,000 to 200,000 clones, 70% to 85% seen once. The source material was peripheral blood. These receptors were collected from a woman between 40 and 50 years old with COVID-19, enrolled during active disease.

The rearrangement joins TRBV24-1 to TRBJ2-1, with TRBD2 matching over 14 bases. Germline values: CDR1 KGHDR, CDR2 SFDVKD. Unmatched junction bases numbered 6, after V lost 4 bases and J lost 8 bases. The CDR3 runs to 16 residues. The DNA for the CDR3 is TGTGCCACCAGTGACCATAGACTAGCGGGAGGGGATGAGCAGTTCTTC. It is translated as CATSDHRLAGGDEQFF.

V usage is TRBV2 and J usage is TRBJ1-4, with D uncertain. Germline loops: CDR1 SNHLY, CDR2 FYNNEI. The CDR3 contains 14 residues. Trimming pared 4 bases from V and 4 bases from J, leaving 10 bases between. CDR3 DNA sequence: TGTGCCAGCAGTGCGGACGGGATTAATGAAAAACTGTTTTTT. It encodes CASSADGINEKLFF.

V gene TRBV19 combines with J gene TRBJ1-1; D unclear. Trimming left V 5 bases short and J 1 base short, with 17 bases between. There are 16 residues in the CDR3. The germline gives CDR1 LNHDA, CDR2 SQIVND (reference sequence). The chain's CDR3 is CASSHPRSSANTEAFF. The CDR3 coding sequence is TGTGCCAGTAGTCACCCTCGGAGTTCGGCGAACACTGAAGCTTTCTTT.

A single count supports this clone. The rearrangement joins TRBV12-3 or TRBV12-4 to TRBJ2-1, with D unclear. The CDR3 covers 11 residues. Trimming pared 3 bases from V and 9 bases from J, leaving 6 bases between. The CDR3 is CASSFGPEQFF. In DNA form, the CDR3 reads TGTGCCAGCAGTTTTGGGCCTGAGCAGTTCTTC.

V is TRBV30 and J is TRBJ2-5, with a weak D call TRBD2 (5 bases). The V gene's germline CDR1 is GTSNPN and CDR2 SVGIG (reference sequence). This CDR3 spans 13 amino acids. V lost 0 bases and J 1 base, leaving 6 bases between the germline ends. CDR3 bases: TGTGCCTGGAGTGTACTAGTCCAAGAGACCCAGTACTTC. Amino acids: CAWSVLVQETQYF.

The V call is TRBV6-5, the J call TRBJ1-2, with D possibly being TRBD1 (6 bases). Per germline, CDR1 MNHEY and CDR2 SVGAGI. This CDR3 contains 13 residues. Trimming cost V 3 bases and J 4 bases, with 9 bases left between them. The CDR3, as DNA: TGTGCCAGCAGTTATCAGGGGAGCTATGGCTACACCTTC. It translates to CASSYQGSYGYTF.

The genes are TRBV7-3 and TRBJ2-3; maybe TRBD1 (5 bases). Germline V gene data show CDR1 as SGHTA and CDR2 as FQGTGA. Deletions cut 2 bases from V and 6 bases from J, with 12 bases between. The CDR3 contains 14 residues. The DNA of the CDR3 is TGTGCCAGCAGCTTATTTGGCGCAGGGGATACGCAGTATTTT. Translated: CASSLFGAGDTQYF.

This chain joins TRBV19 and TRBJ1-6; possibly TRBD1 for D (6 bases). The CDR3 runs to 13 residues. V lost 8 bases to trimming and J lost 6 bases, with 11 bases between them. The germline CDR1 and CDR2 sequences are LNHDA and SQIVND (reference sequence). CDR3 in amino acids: CASVDRVNSPLHF. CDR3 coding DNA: TGTGCCAGTGTGGACAGAGTTAATTCACCCCTCCACTTT.

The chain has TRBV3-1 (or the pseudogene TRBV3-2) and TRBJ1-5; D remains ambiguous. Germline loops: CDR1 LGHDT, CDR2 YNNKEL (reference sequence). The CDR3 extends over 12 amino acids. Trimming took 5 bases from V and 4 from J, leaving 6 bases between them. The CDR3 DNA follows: TGTGCCAGCAGCGAGGCTAATCAGCCCCAGCATTTT. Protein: CASSEANQPQHF.